The TCR beta chain under discussion was sequenced for a study of T-cell reconstitution after alpha-beta-depleted transplantation in children. In regard to this clonotype: The antigen remains unidentified.

Preparing the TCRbeta library involved the use of unique molecular identifiers. TCRdb re-called the PCR reads through MiXCR, storing one row per CDR3 protein. The sample contains approximately 1,000,000 distinct CDR3 sequences, about 29% of which appear only once. CDR3 length equals 18 residues. Germline V gene data show CDR1 as LGHDT and CDR2 as YNNKEL (reference sequence). V lost 2 bases and J lost 4; bases outside the gene matches: 15. Study findings and constraints: From newly produced T cells came most of the T-cell counts and diversity one year after transplant. Surviving recipient T cells and thymic progenitors produced the high day-60 TCRbeta diversity seen in some patients. Alpha-beta T cells about two months after transplant reportedly derived from several hundred expanded graft clones.

The receptor's source is a boy under two years old who had a stem cell transplant for SCID, so the T cells may come from the graft donor. The chain links TRBV3-1 to TRBJ2-7; 9 bases line up with TRBD1. The material was PBMCs, mostly from graft donor cells, obtained 360 days after TCRalphabeta/CD19-depleted stem cell transplant. CDR3 DNA: TGTGCCAGCAGCCAACGACAGGACAGGGGTGGTTTGAGTTACGAGCAGTACTTC. It yields the protein CASSQRQDRGGLSYEQYF.